This T cell receptor beta chain was sequenced for a study of OX40 agonist ivuxolimab in advanced cancers. Overall study: Two cutaneous melanoma patients and one hepatocellular carcinoma patient, three in all, had partial responses.

Individuals having autoimmune disease history or systemic immunosuppression were not enrolled. The repertoire was sequenced with immunoSEQ multiplex PCR; TCRdb's copy has only in-frame clones and lacks some. The sample shows 50,000 to 65,000 clones, roughly 89% of them seen only once. CDR1 is KGHSH, CDR2 LQKENI, per germline. The CDR3 covers 15 residues. After removal of 1 base from V and 4 bases from J, the junction contained 6 bases not matched to a gene. This sequence joins TRBV18 and TRBJ2-5, with 7 bases fitting TRBD1. This sample comprised CD4+ or CD8+ T cells sorted from blood, obtained in a trial of the OX40 agonist ivuxolimab. This TCR derives from an adult with an advanced solid tumor such as melanoma, head and neck, liver or kidney cancer. The CDR3 loop reads CASSPRDSDGETQYF. CDR3 nucleotides: TGTGCCAGCTCACCACGGGACAGCGATGGAGAGACCCAGTACTTC.